The present T cell receptor (beta chain) was sequenced within a study of T cell changes during pregnancy in multiple sclerosis. The V gene lost 4 bases and the J gene lost 1 base, with 13 bases spanning the gap. CDR3 length: 15 residues. Germline values: CDR1 SEHNR, CDR2 FQNEAQ (reference sequence). Libraries were prepared by immunoSEQ multiplex PCR; TCRdb keeps only in-frame clonotypes and omits some of them. The sample has some 93,000 clones, about nine tenths seen once. Sequencing was performed on peripheral blood, taken after pregnancy. The rearrangement links TRBV7-9 to TRBJ1-2; TRBD1 is a possible D gene (5 bases). The source of this sequence is a female donor in good health, enrolled as a control in a pregnancy study. CDR3 sequence: CASSYLDNVNYGYTF. The DNA for the CDR3 is TGTGCCAGCAGCTACCTGGACAACGTTAACTATGGCTACACCTTC.